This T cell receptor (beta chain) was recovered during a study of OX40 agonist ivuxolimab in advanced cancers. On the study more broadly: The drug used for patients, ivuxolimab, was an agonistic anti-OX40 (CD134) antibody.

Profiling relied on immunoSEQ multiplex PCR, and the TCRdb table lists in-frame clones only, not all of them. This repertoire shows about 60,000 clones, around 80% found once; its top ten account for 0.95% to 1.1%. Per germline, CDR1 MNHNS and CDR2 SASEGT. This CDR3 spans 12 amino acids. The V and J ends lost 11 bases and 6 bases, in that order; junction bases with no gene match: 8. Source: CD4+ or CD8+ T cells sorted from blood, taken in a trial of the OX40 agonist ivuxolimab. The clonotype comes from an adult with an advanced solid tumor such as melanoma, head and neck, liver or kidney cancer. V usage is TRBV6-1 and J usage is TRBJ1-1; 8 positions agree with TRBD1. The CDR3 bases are TGTGCCGGACAGGGATTGGGGGCTGAAGCTTTCTTT. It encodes CAGQGLGAEAFF.